These 26 T cell receptor beta chains were sequenced from one sample in a study of cytomegalovirus exposure and HLA in healthy donors. The PCR employed 60 Vbeta primers together with 13 Jbeta primers. Using immunoSEQ multiplex PCR, the repertoire was profiled, and TCRdb retains in-frame clones only, with some absent. This repertoire shows about 190,000 clones, 74% found once; its top ten account for 3% to 4%. The sequenced material came from PBMCs. These receptor sequences come from a woman in her twenties or thirties in good health and CMV-seropositive.

The chain carries TRBV10-2 and TRBJ2-5; no clear D gene. The DNA end lines up better with TRBJ2-7; the J call may be wrong. The CDR3 totals 13 residues. Per the germline V gene, CDR1 is WSHSY and CDR2 is SAAADI. CDR3 in DNA: TGCGCCAGCAGTGAGAGTCTGATCTACGAGCAGTACTTC. It is translated as CASSESLIYEQYF.

The sample holds a few counts of this clone. The rearrangement uses TRBV5-4 and TRBJ2-2, with 7 bases matching TRBD1. The V and J ends lost 4 bases and 10 bases, in that order; junction bases with no gene match: 10. Germline assignment: CDR1 SGHNT and CDR2 YYREEE (reference sequence). The CDR3 has 14 residues. CDR3 bases: TGTGCCAGCAGCCCGGAACAGGGGAATGCGGAGCTGTTTTTT. Protein product: CASSPEQGNAELFF.

The chain combines TRBV27 with TRBJ2-7, with a weak D call TRBD2 (5 bases). With 7 bases removed from V and 5 bases from J, the gap between germline ends came to 18 bases. The CDR3 runs to 14 residues. Germline CDR1 MNHEY, CDR2 SMNVEV (reference sequence). The CDR3 loop reads CASKATVVRDEQYF. The CDR3 DNA reads TGTGCCAGCAAGGCGACTGTCGTGAGGGACGAGCAGTACTTC.

The chain uses TRBV5-1 and TRBJ1-3, with 8 bases that match TRBD1. Germline CDR1 and CDR2: SGHRS and YFSETQ. V dropped 4 bases and J dropped 2; count of bases not matched to a gene: 2. There are 14 residues in the CDR3. CDR3 residues: CASSTQGAGNTIYF. The DNA for the CDR3 is TGCGCCAGCAGCACACAGGGGGCTGGAAACACCATATATTTT.

This clone has only a few counts. The J gene is TRBJ2-2, the V gene TRBV11-2; TRBD2 matches 9 bases. CDR3 length equals 15 residues. CDR1 SGHAT and CDR2 FQNNGV come from the germline V gene. The V and J ends lost 5 bases and 8 bases, in that order; junction bases with no gene match: 9. The CDR3 spells CASSPGLARGGELFF. In DNA form, the CDR3 reads TGTGCCAGCAGCCCCGGACTAGCGAGAGGGGGGGAGCTGTTTTTT.

The chain recombines TRBV5-4 with TRBJ2-5; 8 nucleotides agree with TRBD1. The DNA end favors TRBJ2-7, so the J call may be wrong. In germline, CDR1 is SGHNT, CDR2 YYREEE (reference sequence). This CDR3 has 15 amino acids. The CDR3: CASTSLTGASYEQYF. The CDR3 bases are TGTGCCAGCACCTCCCTGACAGGGGCCTCCTACGAGCAGTACTTC.

The chain combines TRBV15 with TRBJ2-1; weak D call: TRBD2 (6 bases). The germline gives CDR1 LNHNV, CDR2 YYDKDF (reference sequence). CDR3 length: 16 amino acids. Between the trimmed V and J ends, which lost 1 base and 9 bases, there was a span of 19 bases. CDR3 sequence (DNA): TGTGCCACCAGCAGAGTAACGGGGGTGGCAGGGCTTGAGCAGTTCTTC. Protein: CATSRVTGVAGLEQFF.

This CDR3 reads CASSLAGGSNNEQFF. CDR3 in DNA: TGTGCCAGCAGCTTAGCGGGAGGTTCAAACAATGAGCAGTTCTTC. The chain is built from TRBV5-6 and TRBJ2-1, with 9 bases fitting TRBD2. The CDR3 contains 15 residues. V shed 2 bases, J shed 5 bases, and the junction held 5 bases outside the gene matches. Germline CDR1 and CDR2: SGHDT and YYEEEE.

This clone was detected only a few times. V usage is TRBV4-2 and J usage is TRBJ1-2, with 10 bases matching TRBD1. The junction had 10 bases not matched to a gene; V was cut back by 5 bases and J by 4 bases. The length of the CDR3 is 16 residues. CDR1 is LGHNA, CDR2 YNFKEQ, per germline. CDR3 sequence: CASSNQPGQGIYGYTF. The CDR3 coding sequence is TGTGCCAGCAGCAACCAACCGGGACAGGGGATCTATGGCTACACCTTC.

The genes are TRBV27 and TRBJ2-1; D might be TRBD1 (5 bases). The CDR3 extends over 15 amino acids. Germline V gives CDR1 MNHEY, CDR2 SMNVEV (reference sequence). V gave up 3 bases and J gave up 2 bases, with 11 bases separating them. The CDR3, as DNA: TGTGCCAGCAGTTTTTTAGGGGCCACCTACAATGAGCAGTTCTTC. It is translated as CASSFLGATYNEQFF.

The V and J genes are TRBV7-9 and TRBJ1-1, with 7 bases lining up with TRBD1. After removal of 1 base from V and 1 base from J, the junction contained 0 bases not matched to a gene. The germline V gene has CDR1 SEHNR and CDR2 FQNEAQ (reference sequence). The CDR3 has 14 amino acids. CDR3 protein: CASSLGTGNTEAFF. The CDR3 region has the DNA TGTGCCAGCAGCTTAGGGACAGGGAACACTGAAGCTTTCTTT.

This clone was counted once. V and J are TRBV7-8 and TRBJ1-1; D possibly corresponds to TRBD1 (6 bases). Germline V gene data show CDR1 as SGHVS and CDR2 as FQNEAQ. V was trimmed by 5 bases and J by 0 bases, leaving 16 bases between them. The CDR3 has 16 amino acids. The CDR3 coding sequence is TGTGCCAGCAGCAACCGGGACACGACTATGAACACTGAAGCTTTCTTT. The encoded protein is CASSNRDTTMNTEAFF.

The CDR3 bases are TGCAGCGTTGAACGACAGGGCTACGAGCAGTACTTC. It is translated as CSVERQGYEQYF. The genes are TRBV29-1 and TRBJ2-7; 7 bases map to TRBD1. Germline V gives CDR1 SQVTM, CDR2 ANQGSEA. The J segment lost 3 bases and the V segment lost 2 bases, leaving 1 base of the junction unmatched. The CDR3 extends over 12 amino acids.

Of note for this clone: Other DNA sequences in the sample encode the same CDR3. The gene calls are TRBV18 and TRBJ1-5; D is unresolved. The ends were cut back, 2 bases at V and 4 bases at J, with 9 bases in the middle. The CDR3 has 14 residues. Per the germline V gene, CDR1 is KGHSH and CDR2 is LQKENI. The CDR3 coding sequence is TGTGCCAGCTCACCAAGCAGAGGTAATCAGCCCCAGCATTTT. It specifies CASSPSRGNQPQHF.

The chain couples TRBV28 to TRBJ2-7; 12 bases match TRBD2. In germline, CDR1 is MDHEN, CDR2 SYDVKM. This CDR3 is built from 13 residues. V dropped 8 bases and J dropped 3; count of bases not matched to a gene: 2. In DNA, the CDR3 is TGTGCCAGCGGACTAGCGGGGAACTACGAGCAGTACTTC. Protein sequence: CASGLAGNYEQYF. The variable domain in full, with the rest retrieved from reference TRBV28 and TRBJ2-7, is DVKVTQSSRYLVKRTGEKVFLECVQDMDHENMFWYRQDPGLGLRLIYFSYDVKMKEKGDIPEGYSVSREKKERFSLILESASTNQTSMYLCASGLAGNYEQYFGPGTRLTVT.

Worth noting for this clone: The identical CDR3 is also encoded by other nucleotide sequences in the sample. J is TRBJ2-7 and V is TRBV5-4; the match to TRBD2 covers 11 bases. Germline loops: CDR1 SGHNT, CDR2 YYREEE (reference sequence). With V trimmed by 3 bases and J by 2 bases, 1 base remained unmatched. The length of the CDR3 is 14 residues. The CDR3, as DNA: TGTGCCAGCAGCTCGGGACTAGCGGCCTACGAGCAGTACTTC. Residues: CASSSGLAAYEQYF.

The V and J genes are TRBV27 and TRBJ1-1, with TRBD1 matching 10 bases. CDR3 length: 18 residues. V lost 7 bases, J lost 0 bases, and 14 bases stayed unmatched. CDR1 MNHEY and CDR2 SMNVEV come from the germline V gene (reference sequence). In DNA, the CDR3 is TGTGCCAGCACTAACAAGGGACAGGGGTATGCGATGAACACTGAAGCTTTCTTT. This codes for CASTNKGQGYAMNTEAFF.

J is TRBJ2-5 and V is TRBV5-5; D is perhaps TRBD2 (5 bases). Per the germline V gene, CDR1 is SGHKS and CDR2 is YYEKEE (reference sequence). This CDR3 is 14 amino acids long. The V end was cut by 5 bases, the J end by 2 bases, with 13 bases between. CDR3 nucleotides: TGTGCCAGCAGACGTGGAGCGGATCAAGAGACCCAGTACTTC. Amino acids: CASRRGADQETQYF.

This clone showed up just once. The sample carries other DNA sequences with the same CDR3. The chain recombines TRBV6-5 with TRBJ1-6; TRBD1 might be the D (5 bases). V lost 3 bases to trimming and J lost 7 bases, with 10 bases between them. From germline, CDR1 is MNHEY and CDR2 SVGAGI. The CDR3 runs to 14 residues. In DNA form, the CDR3 reads TGTGCCAGCAGTTATCAGGGAGGAAATTCACCCCTCCACTTT. It encodes CASSYQGGNSPLHF.

The V gene is TRBV5-1, the J gene TRBJ2-7; D gene unclear. Looked up from germline, CDR1 is SGHRS and CDR2 is YFSETQ. The V gene lost 1 base and the J gene lost 3 bases, with 14 bases spanning the gap. The CDR3 consists of 15 residues. The CDR3 is CASSLPSGPFYEQYF. In nucleotides, the CDR3 is TGCGCCAGCAGCTTGCCATCGGGTCCATTCTACGAGCAGTACTTC.

V and J are TRBV6-5 and TRBJ2-7; D is perhaps TRBD1 (6 bases). The V gene's germline CDR1 is MNHEY and CDR2 SVGAGI. The CDR3 is 14 amino acids. Trimming removed 4 bases from V and 1 base from J, with 11 bases in between. CDR3 amino acids: CASSSAQGSYEQYF. The CDR3 DNA reads TGTGCCAGCAGTTCCGCACAGGGATCCTACGAGCAGTACTTC.

The chain uses TRBV28 and TRBJ2-5; possible D gene TRBD1, 5 bases. The CDR3 sequence is 12 residues long. The ends were cut back, 2 bases at V and 5 bases at J, with 6 bases in the middle. The germline V gene encodes CDR1 MDHEN and CDR2 SYDVKM. DNA of the CDR3: TGTGCCAGCAGTTTACAGGGTGAGACCCAGTACTTC. Translated, it gives CASSLQGETQYF.

J is TRBJ2-6 and V is TRBV7-2; D is possibly TRBD2 (7 bases). The germline V gene has CDR1 SGHTA and CDR2 FQGNSA. V was shortened by 5 bases and J by 0 bases, with 17 bases between the two germline ends. The CDR3 contains 18 residues. The CDR3 DNA follows: TGTGCCAGCAGCGACCGGGGGCGGGGGTTCTCTGGGGCCAACGTCCTGACTTTC. The encoded protein is CASSDRGRGFSGANVLTF.

The chain recombines TRBV2 with TRBJ2-3; TRBD1 might be the D (6 bases). Germline-derived CDR1 and CDR2 are SNHLY and FYNNEI. The CDR3 totals 13 residues. The germline V and J ends were trimmed by 8 bases and 2 bases, with 11 bases remaining between them. In DNA, the CDR3 is TGTGCCAGCCAGGGGAGCTACACAGATACGCAGTATTTT. Translation: CASQGSYTDTQYF.

The rearrangement uses TRBV6-1 and TRBJ2-7, with D uncertain. Germline assignment: CDR1 MNHNS and CDR2 SASEGT. The V gene lost 4 bases and the J gene lost 2 bases, with 9 bases spanning the gap. The CDR3 totals 13 residues. CDR3 loop: CASSGRVPYEQYF. The CDR3, as DNA: TGTGCCAGCAGTGGTCGGGTACCCTACGAGCAGTACTTC.

CDR3 bases: TGCGCCAGCAGCTATACAGGAGTCCAAGAGACCCAGTACTTC. As protein: CASSYTGVQETQYF. This chain links TRBV5-1 with TRBJ2-5; D possibly corresponds to TRBD1 (5 bases). The V end lost 3 bases, the J end lost 1 base, and 10 bases lay between the germline ends. This CDR3 comprises 14 residues. Looked up from germline, CDR1 is SGHRS and CDR2 is YFSETQ. The whole variable domain, remainder taken from reference TRBV5-1 and TRBJ2-5, is KAGVTQTPRYLIKTRGQQVTLSCSPISGHRSVSWYQQTPGQGLQFLFEYFSETQRNKGNFPGRFSGRQFSNSRSEMNVSTLELGDSALYLCASSYTGVQETQYFGPGTRLLVL.